These 28 T cell receptor beta chains originate from one sample sequenced in a study of CD8+ T cells in alopecia areata. Extracted RNA was reverse transcribed, and the resulting cDNA served as sequencing template. This table comes from immunoSEQ multiplex PCR, and its TCRdb copy is limited to in-frame clones, with some not included. Altogether around 15,000 clones are present, 60% being singletons, with the ten largest covering approximately 13%. Samples from alopecia areata patients were lesional scalp punch biopsies and peripheral blood. Sequencing input: skin. The source is a human donor with alopecia areata.

The chain has TRBV5-4 and TRBJ1-1, with TRBD1 matching over 7 bases. The CDR3 sequence is 16 residues long. Germline lookup yields CDR1 SGHNT and CDR2 YYREEE (reference sequence). Trimming took 3 bases from V and 0 from J; bases not matched to a gene: 8. CDR3 sequence (DNA): TGTGCCAGCAGCTCCCCCTGGACAGGAATGAACACTGAAGCTTTCTTT. Translated, it gives CASSSPWTGMNTEAFF.

This clone showed up just once. The chain employs TRBV19 and TRBJ1-5; TRBD1 is a possible D gene (5 bases). Germline V gives CDR1 LNHDA, CDR2 SQIVND (reference sequence). V lost 4 bases and J 5 bases, leaving 15 bases between the germline ends. The CDR3 is 15 amino acids. The CDR3 DNA reads as TGTGCCAGTAGTACGGGACCGAGCCTCGATCAGCCCCAGCATTTT. Translation: CASSTGPSLDQPQHF.

The chain employs TRBV7-8 and TRBJ2-7; 8 bases match TRBD2. The junction had 11 bases not matched to a gene; V was cut back by 5 bases and J by 2 bases. Germline V lookup: CDR1 SGHVS, CDR2 FQNEAQ. The CDR3 extends over 16 amino acids. CDR3 loop: CASSPRRTSGTYEQYF. The CDR3, as DNA: TGTGCCAGCAGCCCTCGCCGTACTAGCGGAACCTACGAGCAGTACTTC.

This clone has only a few counts. The V call is TRBV2, the J call TRBJ2-7; 7 bases agree with TRBD1. V lost 8 bases to trimming and J lost 5 bases; unmatched junction nucleotides: 6. The CDR3 sequence is 12 residues long. In germline, CDR1 is SNHLY, CDR2 FYNNEI. CDR3 residues: CASGGTGDEQYF. CDR3 bases: TGTGCCAGCGGCGGAACAGGGGACGAGCAGTACTTC.

In DNA, the CDR3 is TGTGCCAGCAGAAAGATCCAGGGGCGGGGTGAAAAACTGTTTTTT. As protein: CASRKIQGRGEKLFF. The rearrangement joins TRBV6-1 to TRBJ1-4; the D gene is possibly TRBD1 (6 bases). The CDR3 length is 15 residues. The germline V and J ends were trimmed by 6 bases and 7 bases, with 18 bases remaining between them. Germline V gives CDR1 MNHNS, CDR2 SASEGT.

This clone was observed a few times. The rearrangement links TRBV7-8 to TRBJ1-1, with D hard to call. This CDR3 is 14 amino acids long. The germline V and J ends were trimmed by 0 bases and 0 bases, with 5 bases remaining between them. Per germline, CDR1 SGHVS and CDR2 FQNEAQ. The chain's CDR3 is CASSLALLNTEAFF. CDR3 DNA: TGTGCCAGCAGCTTAGCGTTATTGAACACTGAAGCTTTCTTT. The whole variable domain, filled in from reference TRBV7-8 and TRBJ1-1, reads GAGVSQSPRYKVAKRGQDVALRCDPISGHVSLFWYQQALGQGPEFLTYFQNEAQLDKSGLPSDRFFAERPEGSVSTLKIQRTQQEDSAVYLCASSLALLNTEAFFGQGTRLTVV.

This clone occurred a few times. V and J are TRBV9 and TRBJ2-4; D gene ambiguous. V gave up 0 bases and J gave up 8 bases, with 15 bases separating them. The CDR3 length is 15 residues. CDR1 is SGDLS and CDR2 is YYNGEE in the germline V gene. The CDR3 region has the DNA TGTGCCAGCAGCGTAGAGAAAGGGATCACGGACATTCAGTACTTC. It translates to CASSVEKGITDIQYF.

This chain joins TRBV13 and TRBJ1-5; unclear D gene. CDR3 size: 13 residues. The ends were cut back, 0 bases at V and 9 bases at J, with 9 bases in the middle. Germline CDR1 and CDR2: PRHDT and FYEKMQ (reference sequence). Here the CDR3 reads CASSLGRQAPQHF. In nucleotides, the CDR3 is TGTGCCAGCAGCTTAGGCCGGCAGGCGCCCCAGCATTTT.

By share, this clone counts as medium-sized. V gene TRBV28 combines with J gene TRBJ2-2, with a tentative D call TRBD2 (6 bases). Germline assignment: CDR1 MDHEN and CDR2 SYDVKM. Trimming left V 6 bases short and J 6 bases short, with 14 bases between. The CDR3 loop spans 14 amino acids. The CDR3 nucleotides are TGTGCCAGCAGCTCTTACCGGGAGCCCGGGGAGCTGTTTTTT. This encodes CASSSYREPGELFF.

V and J are TRBV5-1 and TRBJ1-1; TRBD1 agrees at 10 bases. The CDR3 is 16 residues long. Germline V gene sequence: CDR1 SGHRS, CDR2 YFSETQ. The junction had 2 bases not matched to a gene; V was cut back by 0 bases and J by 0 bases. The CDR3 loop reads CASSLGQGALNTEAFF. In DNA, the CDR3 is TGCGCCAGCAGCTTGGGACAGGGGGCCTTGAACACTGAAGCTTTCTTT.

As regards this clone: The junction departs from germline at one end; a sequencing error may be responsible. This sequence joins TRBV18 and TRBJ2-7; 9 bases are shared with TRBD2. The CDR3 is 15 residues long. Per the germline V gene, CDR1 is KGHSH and CDR2 is LQKENI. The CDR3 sequence is CASSPPPSGAYEQHF. The DNA of the CDR3 is TGTGCCAGCTCACCACCGCCTAGCGGGGCCTACGAGCAGCACTTC.

This clone was found a few times. V gene TRBV27 combines with J gene TRBJ1-5; 8 bases agree with TRBD1. The CDR3 is made up of 15 amino acids. Germline V lookup: CDR1 MNHEY, CDR2 SMNVEV (reference sequence). J was trimmed by 2 bases and V by 4 bases; bases with no gene match: 4. The CDR3: CASSSTGGGNQPQHF. The CDR3 DNA is TGTGCCAGCAGTTCAACAGGGGGTGGCAATCAGCCCCAGCATTTT.

V and J are TRBV6-5 and TRBJ2-2; the D gene is possibly TRBD2 (5 bases). CDR3 size: 12 residues. Trimming removed 3 bases from V and 7 bases from J, with 6 bases in between. Germline assignment: CDR1 MNHEY and CDR2 SVGAGI. CDR3 coding DNA: TGTGCCAGCAGTTATGAGGGCGGGGAGCTGTTTTTT. It encodes CASSYEGGELFF.

The chain employs TRBV4-1 and TRBJ2-1, with a weak D call TRBD2 (5 bases). This CDR3 spans 17 amino acids. Trimming took off 0 bases at V and 0 bases at J, with 12 bases between the two ends. The germline V gene encodes CDR1 MGHRA and CDR2 YSYEKL. The CDR3 DNA is TGCGCCAGCAGCCAAGATCGAGGGATGAGCTCCTACAATGAGCAGTTCTTC. Translating gives CASSQDRGMSSYNEQFF.

This chain links TRBV19 with TRBJ2-3; D uncertain. The ends were cut back, 8 bases at V and 11 bases at J, with 11 bases in the middle. Per germline, CDR1 LNHDA and CDR2 SQIVND (reference sequence). This CDR3 contains 10 residues. DNA for the CDR3: TGTGCCAGTGAAGGAGAGAAGCAGTATTTT. Encoded protein: CASEGEKQYF.

This clone is deemed medium-sized. This sequence joins TRBV10-3 and TRBJ2-1, with D perhaps matching TRBD2 (6 bases). The CDR3 sequence is 16 residues long. Germline V lookup: CDR1 ENHRY, CDR2 SYGVKD. V lost 7 bases and J 7 bases, leaving 23 bases between the germline ends. The CDR3 DNA reads as TGTGCCATCACCCGGGGTGGTAGCGGAGGCGGGAATGAGCAGTTCTTC. Translated, it gives CAITRGGSGGGNEQFF.

The chain joins TRBV9 to TRBJ2-3; either TRBD1 or TRBD2 may fit D (5 bases each). Germline V gene data show CDR1 as SGDLS and CDR2 as YYNGEE. Trimming took off 5 bases at V and 0 bases at J, with 16 bases between the two ends. This CDR3 region has 16 residues. This CDR3 is CASSGGLGSSTDTQYF. CDR3 DNA sequence: TGTGCCAGCAGTGGGGGTCTGGGGTCTAGCACAGATACGCAGTATTTT.

Comments on this clone: The same CDR3 arises from other DNA sequences in this sample as well. The chain joins TRBV4-1 to TRBJ2-5; 8 positions match TRBD1. CDR1 MGHRA and CDR2 YSYEKL come from the germline V gene. The V segment lost 3 bases and the J segment 4 bases; nucleotides outside the gene matches: 16. CDR3 length: 18 residues. For the CDR3, the DNA is TGCGCCAGCAGCCAGGTCCTAAAAAGGACAGGGCAGGGAGAGACCCAGTACTTC. Translating it yields CASSQVLKRTGQGETQYF.

CDR3 sequence (DNA): TGCGCCAGCAGCTTACAGGGGGCTCAGGGCTACGAGCAGTACTTC. Translating it yields CASSLQGAQGYEQYF. The chain carries TRBV5-1 and TRBJ2-7, with 9 bases that match TRBD1. V gave up 2 bases and J gave up 3 bases; unmatched junction bases: 6. Germline CDR1 reads SGHRS; CDR2 reads YFSETQ. The CDR3 is made up of 15 amino acids.

This rearrangement joins TRBV11-2 to TRBJ2-2; 7 positions agree with TRBD2. Per the germline V gene, CDR1 is SGHAT and CDR2 is FQNNGV. Trimming at V came to 1 base and at J to 5 bases, leaving 7 bases not matched to a gene. CDR3 size: 16 residues. CDR3 DNA: TGTGCCAGCAGCTTAGGGTGGGGGGGTGTAACCGGGGAGCTGTTTTTT. It is translated as CASSLGWGGVTGELFF. Complete variable domain (other parts from reference TRBV11-2 and TRBJ2-2): EAGVAQSPRYKIIEKRQSVAFWCNPISGHATLYWYQQILGQGPKLLIQFQNNGVVDDSQLPKDRFSAERLKGVDSTLKIQPAKLEDSAVYLCASSLGWGGVTGELFFGEGSRLTVL.

V gene TRBV18 combines with J gene TRBJ1-3; 7 nucleotides align to TRBD1. CDR3 length: 17 residues. The V segment lost 3 bases and the J segment 0 bases; nucleotides outside the gene matches: 8. Looked up from germline, CDR1 is KGHSH and CDR2 is LQKENI. DNA of the CDR3: TGTGCCAGCTCACCTCCAGGGGGGACCATCTCTGGAAACACCATATATTTT. Its translation is CASSPPGGTISGNTIYF.

The chain carries TRBV6-6 and TRBJ2-1; TRBD2 aligns across 9 bases. This CDR3 has 14 amino acids. V trimming: 1 base; J trimming: 8 bases; junction bases outside the gene matches: 3. Germline V gene data show CDR1 as MNHNY and CDR2 as SVGAGI (reference sequence). Written as DNA, the CDR3 is TGTGCCAGCAGTTACTTGGGACTAGCCGATGAGCAGTTCTTC. This gives the protein CASSYLGLADEQFF.

This clone came up a few times. This chain joins TRBV6-5 and TRBJ2-7; maybe TRBD2 (6 bases). This CDR3 has 12 amino acids. From germline, CDR1 is MNHEY and CDR2 SVGAGI. Trimming took off 2 bases at V and 9 bases at J, with 11 bases between the two ends. The CDR3 sequence is CASSYPGGVQYF. The CDR3 nucleotides read TGTGCCAGCAGTTACCCAGGAGGGGTGCAGTACTTC.

The chain joins TRBV4-1 to TRBJ2-1, with D perhaps matching TRBD2 (6 bases). From germline, CDR1 is MGHRA and CDR2 YSYEKL. V was trimmed by 0 bases and J by 7 bases, leaving 19 bases between them. This CDR3 contains 17 residues. This CDR3 is CASSQEGRGGASNEQFF. The CDR3 DNA sequence: TGCGCCAGCAGCCAAGAGGGACGGGGAGGAGCTTCTAATGAGCAGTTCTTC.

The chain carries TRBV10-2 and TRBJ1-1, with D possibly matching TRBD1 (6 bases). The CDR3 covers 12 residues. Trimming took 8 bases from V and 2 from J, leaving 9 bases between them. In germline, CDR1 is WSHSY, CDR2 SAAADI. The CDR3 DNA follows: TGCGCCAGCGTGACAGGAAACACTGAAGCTTTCTTT. Translating it yields CASVTGNTEAFF.

The chain combines TRBV19 with TRBJ2-3; D uncertain. The CDR3 extends over 13 amino acids. Germline lookup yields CDR1 LNHDA and CDR2 SQIVND (reference sequence). V dropped 5 bases and J dropped 2 bases, with 8 bases sitting between them. Written as DNA, the CDR3 is TGTGCCAGTAGTGTCGACCACACAGATACGCAGTATTTT. Its protein product is CASSVDHTDTQYF.

V gene TRBV7-6 combines with J gene TRBJ2-2, with TRBD1 identical over 9 bases. There are 14 residues in the CDR3. Germline CDR1 is SGHVS and CDR2 is FNYEAQ. Germline trimming cut 4 bases from V and 5 bases from J; bases unmatched to any gene: 2. In DNA form, the CDR3 reads TGTGCCAGCAGCTCGGGACAGGGAACCGGGGAGCTGTTTTTT. It yields the protein CASSSGQGTGELFF.

The chain couples TRBV5-1 to TRBJ2-1; 15 nucleotides line up with TRBD2. CDR1 and CDR2 (germline): SGHRS, YFSETQ. Trimming removed 0 bases from V and 7 bases from J; junction bases left unmatched: 8. The CDR3 has 18 residues. In nucleotides, the CDR3 is TGCGCCAGCAGCTTGGGGGGGACTAGCGGGAGGAAAGTTAATGAGCAGTTCTTC. This encodes CASSLGGTSGRKVNEQFF.